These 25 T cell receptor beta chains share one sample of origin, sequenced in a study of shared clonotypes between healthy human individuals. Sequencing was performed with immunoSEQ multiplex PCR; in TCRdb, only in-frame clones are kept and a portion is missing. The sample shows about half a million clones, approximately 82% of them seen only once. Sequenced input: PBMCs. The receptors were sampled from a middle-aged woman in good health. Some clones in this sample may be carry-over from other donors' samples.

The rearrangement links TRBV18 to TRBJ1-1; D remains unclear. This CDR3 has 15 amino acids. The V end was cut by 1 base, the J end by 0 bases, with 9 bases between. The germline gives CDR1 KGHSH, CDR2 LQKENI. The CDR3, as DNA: TGTGCCAGCTCACCACGGTTTGGAATGAACACTGAAGCTTTCTTT. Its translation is CASSPRFGMNTEAFF.

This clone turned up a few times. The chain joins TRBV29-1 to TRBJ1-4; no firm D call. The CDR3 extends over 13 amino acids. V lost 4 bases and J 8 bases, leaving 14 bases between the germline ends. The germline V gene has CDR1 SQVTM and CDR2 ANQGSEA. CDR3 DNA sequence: TGCAGCGTTGGATGGGCAGGTGTCGAAAAACTGTTTTTT. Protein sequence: CSVGWAGVEKLFF. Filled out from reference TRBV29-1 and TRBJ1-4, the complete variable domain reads SAVISQKPSRDICQRGTSLTIQCQVDSQVTMMFWYRQQPGQSLTLIATANQGSEATYESGFVIDKFPISRPNLTFSTLTVSNMSPEDSSIYLCSVGWAGVEKLFFGSGTQLSVL.

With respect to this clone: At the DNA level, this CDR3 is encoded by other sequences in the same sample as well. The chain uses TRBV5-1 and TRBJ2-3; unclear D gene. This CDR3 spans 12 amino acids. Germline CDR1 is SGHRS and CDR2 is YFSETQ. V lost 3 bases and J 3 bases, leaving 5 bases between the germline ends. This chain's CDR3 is CASSSRTDTQYF. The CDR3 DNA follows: TGCGCCAGCAGCTCGAGGACAGATACGCAGTATTTT.

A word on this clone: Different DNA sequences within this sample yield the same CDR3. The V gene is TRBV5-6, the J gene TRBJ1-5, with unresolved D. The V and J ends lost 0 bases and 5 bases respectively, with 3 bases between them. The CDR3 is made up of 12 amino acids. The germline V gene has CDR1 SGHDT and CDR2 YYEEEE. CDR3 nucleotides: TGTGCCAGCAGCTTGGTAGATCAGCCCCAGCATTTT. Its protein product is CASSLVDQPQHF.

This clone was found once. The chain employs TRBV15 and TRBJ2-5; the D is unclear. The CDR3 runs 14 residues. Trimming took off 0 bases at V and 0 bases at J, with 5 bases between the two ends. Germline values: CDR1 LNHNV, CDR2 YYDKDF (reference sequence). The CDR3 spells CATSRESNQETQYF. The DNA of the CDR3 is TGTGCCACCAGCAGAGAATCCAACCAAGAGACCCAGTACTTC.

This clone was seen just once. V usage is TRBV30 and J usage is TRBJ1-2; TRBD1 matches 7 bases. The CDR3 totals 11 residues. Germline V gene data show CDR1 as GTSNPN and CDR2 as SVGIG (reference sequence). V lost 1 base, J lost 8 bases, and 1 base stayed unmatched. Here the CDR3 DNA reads TGTGCCTGGAGTGCAGGGGGAGGCTACACCTTC. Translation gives CAWSAGGGYTF.

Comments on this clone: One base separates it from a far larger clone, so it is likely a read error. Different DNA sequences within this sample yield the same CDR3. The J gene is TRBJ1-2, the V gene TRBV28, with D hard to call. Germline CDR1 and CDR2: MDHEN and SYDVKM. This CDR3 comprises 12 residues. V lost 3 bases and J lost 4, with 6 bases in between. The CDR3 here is CASSLRLYGYTF. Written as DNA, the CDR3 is TGTGCCAGCAGTTTGAGGCTCTATGGCTACACCTTC.

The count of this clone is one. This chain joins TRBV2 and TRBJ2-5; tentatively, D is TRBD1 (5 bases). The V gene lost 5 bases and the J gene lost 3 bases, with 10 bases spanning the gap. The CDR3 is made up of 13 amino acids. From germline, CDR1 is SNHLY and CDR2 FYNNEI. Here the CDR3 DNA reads TGTGCCAGCAGTTGGCAGGGTGAAGAGACCCAGTACTTC. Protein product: CASSWQGEETQYF. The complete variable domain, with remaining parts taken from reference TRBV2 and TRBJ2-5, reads EPEVTQTPSHQVTQMGQEVILRCVPISNHLYFYWYRQILGQKVEFLVSFYNNEISEKSEIFDDQFSVERPDGSNFTLKIRSTKLEDSAMYFCASSWQGEETQYFGPGTRLLVL.

The CDR3 DNA is TGTGCCAGCAGCGTAACCGGGACAGGGGCCTACAATGAGCAGTTCTTC. Translated, it gives CASSVTGTGAYNEQFF. This chain uses TRBV27 with TRBJ2-1; 10 bases match TRBD1. V lost 6 bases, J lost 2 bases, and 7 bases stayed unmatched. The CDR3 spans 16 residues. Germline loops: CDR1 MNHEY, CDR2 SMNVEV (reference sequence).

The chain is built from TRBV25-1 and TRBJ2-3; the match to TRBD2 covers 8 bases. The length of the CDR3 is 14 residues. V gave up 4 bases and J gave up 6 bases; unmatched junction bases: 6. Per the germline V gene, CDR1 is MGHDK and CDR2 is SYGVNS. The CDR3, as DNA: TGTGCCAGCAGTGGATCAGCGGGAGCCGATACGCAGTATTTT. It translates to CASSGSAGADTQYF.

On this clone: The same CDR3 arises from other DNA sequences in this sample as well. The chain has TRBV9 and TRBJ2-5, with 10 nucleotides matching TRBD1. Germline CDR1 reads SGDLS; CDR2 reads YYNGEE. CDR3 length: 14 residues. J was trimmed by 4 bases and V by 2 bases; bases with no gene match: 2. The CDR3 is CASSVGQGLETQYF. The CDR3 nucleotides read TGTGCCAGCAGCGTGGGACAGGGGTTAGAGACCCAGTACTTC.

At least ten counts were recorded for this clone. The CDR3 bases are TGCAGCGGATATACGGGAGCGAACACCGGGGAGCTGTTTTTT. This translates into CSGYTGANTGELFF. The chain recombines TRBV29-1 with TRBJ2-2; D is perhaps TRBD2 (6 bases). Germline CDR1 SQVTM, CDR2 ANQGSEA. The germline V and J ends were trimmed by 7 bases and 0 bases, with 12 bases remaining between them. The CDR3 is 14 amino acids.

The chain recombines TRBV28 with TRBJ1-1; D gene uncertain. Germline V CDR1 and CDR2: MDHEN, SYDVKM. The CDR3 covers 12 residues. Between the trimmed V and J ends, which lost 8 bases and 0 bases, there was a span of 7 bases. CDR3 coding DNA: TGTGCCAGCTCTGAGGTGAACACTGAAGCTTTCTTT. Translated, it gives CASSEVNTEAFF.

The CDR3 region is CASSLSGTGPPDEQYF. In nucleotides, the CDR3 is TGTGCCAGCAGCCTATCCGGGACAGGGCCCCCGGACGAGCAGTACTTC. The chain is built from TRBV4-2 and TRBJ2-7; 9 positions match TRBD1. Looked up from germline, CDR1 is LGHNA and CDR2 is YNFKEQ. After removal of 4 bases from V and 5 bases from J, the junction contained 12 bases not matched to a gene. The CDR3 has 16 amino acids.

The CDR3 region has the DNA TGTGCCAGCAGCTTCGGCAGGGTGTATGGGGAGCTGTTTTTT. This codes for CASSFGRVYGELFF. V gene TRBV7-9 combines with J gene TRBJ2-2, with D perhaps TRBD1 (5 bases). Trimming pared 3 bases from V and 8 bases from J, leaving 13 bases between. Germline V gene sequence: CDR1 SEHNR, CDR2 FQNEAQ (reference sequence). This CDR3 has 14 amino acids.

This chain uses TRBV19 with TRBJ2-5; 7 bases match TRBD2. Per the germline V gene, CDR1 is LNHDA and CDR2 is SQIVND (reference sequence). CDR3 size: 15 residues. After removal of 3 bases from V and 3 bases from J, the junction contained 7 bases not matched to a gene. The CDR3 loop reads CASSMRGTIKETQYF. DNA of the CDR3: TGTGCCAGTAGTATGCGAGGGACTATAAAAGAGACCCAGTACTTC. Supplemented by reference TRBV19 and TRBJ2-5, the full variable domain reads DGGITQSPKYLFRKEGQNVTLSCEQNLNHDAMYWYRQDPGQGLRLIYYSQIVNDFQKGDIAEGYSVSREKKESFPLTVTSAQKNPTAFYLCASSMRGTIKETQYFGPGTRLLVL.

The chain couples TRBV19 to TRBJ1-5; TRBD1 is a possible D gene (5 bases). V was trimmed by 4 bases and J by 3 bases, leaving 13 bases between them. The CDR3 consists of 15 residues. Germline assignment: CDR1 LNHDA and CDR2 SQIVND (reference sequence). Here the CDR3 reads CASSTRDGYNQPQHF. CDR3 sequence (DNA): TGTGCCAGTAGTACCCGGGACGGATACAATCAGCCCCAGCATTTT.

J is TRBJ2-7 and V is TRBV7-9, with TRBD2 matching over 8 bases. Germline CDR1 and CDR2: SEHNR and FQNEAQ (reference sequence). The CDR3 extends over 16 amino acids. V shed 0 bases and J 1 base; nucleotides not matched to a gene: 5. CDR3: CASSLARGEGSYEQYF. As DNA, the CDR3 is TGTGCCAGCAGCTTAGCGCGGGGGGAGGGGTCCTACGAGCAGTACTTC.

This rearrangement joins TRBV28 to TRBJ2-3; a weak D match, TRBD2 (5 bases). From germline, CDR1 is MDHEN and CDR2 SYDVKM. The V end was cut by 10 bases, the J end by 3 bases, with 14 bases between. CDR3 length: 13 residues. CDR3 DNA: TGTGCCACCCGGACGGGGATTACAGATACGCAGTATTTT. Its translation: CATRTGITDTQYF. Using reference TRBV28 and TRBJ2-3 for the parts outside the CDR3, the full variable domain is DVKVTQSSRYLVKRTGEKVFLECVQDMDHENMFWYRQDPGLGLRLIYFSYDVKMKEKGDIPEGYSVSREKKERFSLILESASTNQTSMYLCATRTGITDTQYFGPGTRLTVL.

CDR3 amino acids: CASSLVDLEQYF. The CDR3 coding sequence is TGTGCCAGCAGCTTAGTGGACTTGGAGCAGTACTTC. The chain recombines TRBV7-9 with TRBJ2-7, with D possibly matching TRBD2 (5 bases). Between the trimmed V and J ends, which lost 1 base and 7 bases, there was a span of 8 bases. Per germline, CDR1 SEHNR and CDR2 FQNEAQ (reference sequence). The CDR3 has 12 residues.

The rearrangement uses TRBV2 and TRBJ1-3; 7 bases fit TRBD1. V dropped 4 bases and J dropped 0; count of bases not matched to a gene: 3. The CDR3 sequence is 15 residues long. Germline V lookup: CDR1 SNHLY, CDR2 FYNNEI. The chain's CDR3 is CASSGQGYSGNTIYF. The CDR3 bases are TGTGCCAGCAGTGGACAGGGATACTCTGGAAACACCATATATTTT.

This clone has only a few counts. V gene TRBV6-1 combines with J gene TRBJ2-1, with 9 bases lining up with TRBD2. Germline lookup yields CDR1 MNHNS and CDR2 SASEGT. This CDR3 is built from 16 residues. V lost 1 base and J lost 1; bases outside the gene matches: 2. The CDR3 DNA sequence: TGTGCCAGCAGTGAAGTGGCGGGAGGGTCCTACAATGAGCAGTTCTTC. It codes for CASSEVAGGSYNEQFF.

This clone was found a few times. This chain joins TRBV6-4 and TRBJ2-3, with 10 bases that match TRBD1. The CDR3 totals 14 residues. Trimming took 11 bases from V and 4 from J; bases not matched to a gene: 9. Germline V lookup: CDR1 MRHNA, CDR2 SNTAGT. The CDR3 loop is CAVAAGQGSDTQYF. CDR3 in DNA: TGTGCCGTCGCGGCGGGACAGGGGTCAGATACGCAGTATTTT.

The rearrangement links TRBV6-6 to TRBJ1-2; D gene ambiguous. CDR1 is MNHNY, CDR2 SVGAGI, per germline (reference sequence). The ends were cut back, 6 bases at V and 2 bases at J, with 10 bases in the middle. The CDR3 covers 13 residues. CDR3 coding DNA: TGTGCCAGCAGACAGACGGTGAACTATGGCTACACCTTC. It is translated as CASRQTVNYGYTF.

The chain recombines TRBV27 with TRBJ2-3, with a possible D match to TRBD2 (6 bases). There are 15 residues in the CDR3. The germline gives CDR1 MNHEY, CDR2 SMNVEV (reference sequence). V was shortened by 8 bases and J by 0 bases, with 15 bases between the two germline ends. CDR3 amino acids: CASRRFGGSTDTQYF. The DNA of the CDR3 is TGTGCCAGCCGTAGGTTCGGGGGAAGCACAGATACGCAGTATTTT.